This is a list of T cell receptor beta chains from one sample in a study of OX40 agonist ivuxolimab in advanced cancers. The table came from immunoSEQ multiplex PCR; TCRdb's copy has only in-frame clones and leaves some out. The table has tens of thousands of clones, 75% to 90% seen once. Sequenced here: CD4+ or CD8+ T cells sorted from blood, sampled in a trial of the OX40 agonist ivuxolimab. These receptors came from an adult with an advanced solid tumor such as melanoma, head and neck, liver or kidney cancer. Both conserved end residues are part of each CDR3. The order of the fields is D gene, J gene, clone size, V gene, CDR3 protein, CDR3 DNA. A D gene is named only where the DNA matches it firmly. Part of the rows lack a size; the others show once, few, many or a class for expanded clones.

>.|TRBJ1-5|.|TRBV5-1
CASSAIAGQYSNQPQHF
TGCGCCAGCAGCGCAATAGCCGGACAGTACAGCAATCAGCCCCAGCATTTT
>.|TRBJ2-7|.|TRBV5-1
CASSRGTASYEQYF
TGCGCCAGCAGCCGCGGGACAGCGTCCTACGAGCAGTACTTC
>.|TRBJ2-6|.|TRBV14
CASSRSASGANVLTF
TGTGCCAGCAGCCGTTCGGCCTCTGGGGCCAACGTCCTGACTTTC
>.|TRBJ1-3|.|TRBV11-3
CASSPDGNTIYF
TGTGCCAGCAGCCCAGACGGAAACACCATATATTTT
>.|TRBJ2-1|.|TRBV29-1
CSVGSGGDEQFF
TGCAGCGTTGGGTCGGGGGGCGATGAGCAGTTCTTC
>.|TRBJ2-7|.|TRBV7-2
CASSLYGESYEQYF
TGTGCCAGCAGCTTATATGGGGAATCGTACGAGCAGTACTTC
>TRBD1|TRBJ1-1|.|TRBV10-3
CAISETDRGMTEAFF
TGTGCCATCAGTGAGACTGACAGGGGGATGACTGAAGCTTTCTTT
>.|TRBJ1-2|few|TRBV5-4
CASSSNSNYGYTF
TGTGCCAGCAGCTCTAACAGTAACTATGGCTACACCTTC
>.|TRBJ1-1|.|TRBV11-2
CASSLDRGGSAEAFF
TGTGCCAGCAGCTTAGACAGGGGTGGTAGCGCTGAAGCTTTCTTT
>TRBD2|TRBJ2-1|.|TRBV9
CASSVGMTLAGGNEQFF
TGTGCCAGCAGCGTAGGTATGACTCTAGCGGGAGGCAATGAGCAGTTCTTC
>.|TRBJ2-3|once|TRBV6-5
CASSSGDLSTDTQYF
TGTGCCAGCAGTTCAGGGGATTTGAGCACAGATACGCAGTATTTT
>TRBD1|TRBJ1-3|once|TRBV18
CASSPPGGYGNTIYF
TGTGCCAGCTCACCACCAGGGGGCTATGGAAACACCATATATTTT
>TRBD1|TRBJ2-2|.|TRBV7-9
CASSLAGTANTGELFF
TGTGCCAGCAGCTTAGCCGGGACAGCTAACACCGGGGAGCTGTTTTTT
>.|TRBJ1-1|few|TRBV4-1
CASSQEGGGFRAFF
TGCGCCAGCAGCCAAGAAGGGGGGGGGTTTCGGGCTTTCTTT
>TRBD1|TRBJ2-3|.|TRBV6-1
CASDRRQGASDTQYF
TGTGCCAGCGACAGGAGACAGGGGGCGTCAGATACGCAGTATTTT
>.|TRBJ2-2|.|TRBV25-1
CASSDPSGGDTGELFF
TGTGCCAGCAGTGACCCTTCCGGGGGTGACACCGGGGAGCTGTTTTTT
>.|TRBJ1-6|.|TRBV27
CASSLLANSPLHF
TGTGCCAGCAGTTTGCTGGCGAATTCACCCCTCCACTTT
>TRBD1|TRBJ2-7|.|TRBV5-4
CASRGPGQGPYEQYF
TGTGCCAGCAGGGGGCCGGGACAGGGGCCCTACGAGCAGTACTTC
>.|TRBJ1-6|.|TRBV19
CASRDSWAYNSPLHF
TGTGCCAGTAGGGACTCATGGGCCTATAATTCACCCCTCCACTTT
>.|TRBJ1-2|.|TRBV28
CASSTRETATTYGYTF
TGTGCCAGCAGCACTCGGGAGACCGCGACTACCTATGGCTACACCTTC
>.|TRBJ2-5|.|TRBV6-5
CASSYSARETQYF
TGTGCCAGCAGTTACTCGGCACGGGAGACCCAGTACTTC
>TRBD2|TRBJ2-3|.|TRBV10-1
CEQRAGGPADTQYF
TGCGAACAAAGGGCGGGAGGGCCGGCAGATACGCAGTATTTT
>TRBD2|TRBJ2-1|.|TRBV9
CASSVSPRAGPLNEQFF
TGTGCCAGCAGCGTAAGCCCCCGAGCGGGACCCCTCAATGAGCAGTTCTTC
>.|TRBJ2-5|once|TRBV7-3
CASSLQETQYF
TGTGCCAGCAGCTTACAAGAGACCCAGTACTTC
>TRBD1|TRBJ2-3|once|TRBV9
CASSVRQGLSSTDTQYF
TGTGCCAGCAGCGTCCGACAGGGATTATCCAGCACAGATACGCAGTATTTT
>.|TRBJ1-4|.|TRBV11-2
CASSLLVSATNEKLFF
TGTGCCAGCAGCCTACTGGTATCCGCAACTAATGAAAAACTGTTTTTT
>TRBD2|TRBJ2-1|.|TRBV28
CASSSPGYRRGANEQFF
TGTGCCAGCAGTTCCCCCGGTTATCGGCGGGGGGCCAATGAGCAGTTCTTC
>.|TRBJ1-1|.|TRBV5-1
CASGEFGSAEAFF
TGCGCCAGTGGGGAGTTCGGGTCCGCTGAAGCTTTCTTT
>.|TRBJ2-3|.|TRBV7-6
CASRGGGRDSSTDTQYF
TGTGCCAGCAGGGGAGGGGGCAGGGATTCTAGCACAGATACGCAGTATTTT
>TRBD1|TRBJ2-3|once|TRBV5-6
CASSVGTGGADTQYF
TGTGCCAGCAGCGTCGGGACAGGGGGGGCAGATACGCAGTATTTT
>.|TRBJ2-2|.|TRBV9
CASSVEGAGELFF
TGTGCCAGCAGCGTAGAGGGAGCCGGGGAGCTGTTTTTT
>TRBD1|TRBJ1-1|.|TRBV4-1
CASSLDRGYTEAFF
TGCGCCAGCAGTCTCGACAGGGGATACACTGAAGCTTTCTTT
>.|TRBJ1-1|medium-sized|TRBV6-1
CASSDGVRQFLAFF
TGTGCCAGCAGTGACGGGGTTCGCCAATTTCTGGCTTTCTTT
>TRBD1|TRBJ1-2|.|TRBV6-5
CASLRTGAHNYGYTF
TGTGCCAGCCTAAGGACAGGGGCCCATAACTATGGCTACACCTTC
>.|TRBJ2-2|once|TRBV5-4
CASNPRGGTGELFF
TGTGCCAGCAACCCCCGAGGGGGGACCGGGGAGCTGTTTTTT
>.|TRBJ2-7|.|TRBV9
CASSVGWNSYEQYF
TGTGCCAGCAGCGTTGGGTGGAATTCCTACGAGCAGTACTTC
>.|TRBJ2-2|.|TRBV2
CASSKDRTGELFF
TGTGCCAGCAGTAAAGACAGAACCGGGGAGCTGTTTTTT
>.|TRBJ1-2|.|TRBV30
CAWSRSSGQYGNGYTF
TGTGCCTGGAGTCGGTCGTCTGGACAGTACGGGAATGGCTACACCTTC
>TRBD1|TRBJ2-4|.|TRBV6-5
CASRQGALGKNIQYF
TGTGCCAGCAGACAGGGGGCCCTCGGCAAAAACATTCAGTACTTC
>.|TRBJ1-1|.|TRBV28
CASSFGGSQNTEAFF
TGTGCCAGCAGTTTTGGTGGGTCCCAGAACACTGAAGCTTTCTTT
>.|TRBJ2-5|once|TRBV11-1
CASSFLGGTETQYF
TGTGCCAGCAGCTTTCTAGGGGGAACAGAGACCCAGTACTTC
>.|TRBJ2-3|.|TRBV9
CASSVSSGATDTQYF
TGTGCCAGCAGCGTATCCTCGGGGGCCACAGATACGCAGTATTTT
>TRBD1|TRBJ2-2|few|TRBV4-1
CASSQVGDRDTGELFF
TGCGCCAGCAGCCAAGTAGGGGACAGAGACACCGGGGAGCTGTTTTTT